This TCR beta chain derives from a study of T cell responses to AZD1222 COVID-19 vaccine. Only in-frame clones appear in the TCRdb table, and some are missing; sequencing was by immunoSEQ multiplex PCR. The top ten hold 7.5% of the sample, which has some 100,000 clones, about 90% seen once. A remark on this clone: The antigen is undetermined.

Trimming took 6 bases from V and 6 from J, leaving 14 bases between them. This CDR3 comprises 13 residues. General study points: Increases in Spike-specific TCR breadth and depth were seen after two AZD1222 doses.

This chain uses TRBV12-3 or TRBV12-4 with TRBJ1-2; D gene uncertain. The TCR sequence derives from an adult in good health. This material consisted of peripheral blood, taken on day 0 of AZD1222 vaccination. CDR3 amino acids: CASRGGERDGYTF. Here the CDR3 DNA reads TGTGCCAGCAGGGGTGGGGAGAGGGATGGCTACACCTTC.